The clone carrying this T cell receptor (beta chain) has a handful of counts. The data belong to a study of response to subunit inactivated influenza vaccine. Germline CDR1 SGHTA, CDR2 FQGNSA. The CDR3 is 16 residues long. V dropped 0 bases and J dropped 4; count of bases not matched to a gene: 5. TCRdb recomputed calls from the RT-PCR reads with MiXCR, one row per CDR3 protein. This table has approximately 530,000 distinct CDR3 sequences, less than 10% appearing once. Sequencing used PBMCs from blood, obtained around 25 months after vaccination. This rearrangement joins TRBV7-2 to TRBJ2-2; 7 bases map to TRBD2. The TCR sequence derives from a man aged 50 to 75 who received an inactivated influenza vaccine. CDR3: CASSLAASGRTGELFF. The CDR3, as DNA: TGTGCCAGCAGCTTAGCAGCTAGCGGACGCACCGGGGAGCTGTTTTTT.